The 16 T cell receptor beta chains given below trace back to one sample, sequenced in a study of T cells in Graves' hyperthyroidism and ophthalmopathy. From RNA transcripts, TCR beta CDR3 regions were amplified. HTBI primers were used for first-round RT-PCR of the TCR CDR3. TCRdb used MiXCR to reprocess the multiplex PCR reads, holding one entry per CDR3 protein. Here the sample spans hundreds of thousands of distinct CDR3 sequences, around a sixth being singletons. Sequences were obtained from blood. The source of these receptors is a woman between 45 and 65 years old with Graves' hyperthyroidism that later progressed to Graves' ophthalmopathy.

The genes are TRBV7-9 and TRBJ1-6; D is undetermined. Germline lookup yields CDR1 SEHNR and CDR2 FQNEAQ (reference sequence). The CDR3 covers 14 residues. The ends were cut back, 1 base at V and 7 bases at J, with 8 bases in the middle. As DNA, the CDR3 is TGTGCCAGCAGCTTAGGCCAGTCGAATTCACCCCTCCACTTT. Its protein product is CASSLGQSNSPLHF.

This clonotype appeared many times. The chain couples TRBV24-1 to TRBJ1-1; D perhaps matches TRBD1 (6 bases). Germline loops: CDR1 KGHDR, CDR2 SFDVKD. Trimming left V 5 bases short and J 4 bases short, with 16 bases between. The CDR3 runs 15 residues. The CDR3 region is CATSVGSGVATEAFF. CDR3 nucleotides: TGTGCCACCAGTGTGGGGTCAGGGGTTGCCACTGAAGCTTTCTTT.

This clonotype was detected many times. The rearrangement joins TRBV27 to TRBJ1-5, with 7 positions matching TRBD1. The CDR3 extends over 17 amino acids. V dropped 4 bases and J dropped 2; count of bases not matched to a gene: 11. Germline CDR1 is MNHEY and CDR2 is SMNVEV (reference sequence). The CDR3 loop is CASSSGLGGAGNQPQHF. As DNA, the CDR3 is TGTGCCAGCAGTTCAGGCTTAGGGGGCGCTGGCAATCAGCCCCAGCATTTT.

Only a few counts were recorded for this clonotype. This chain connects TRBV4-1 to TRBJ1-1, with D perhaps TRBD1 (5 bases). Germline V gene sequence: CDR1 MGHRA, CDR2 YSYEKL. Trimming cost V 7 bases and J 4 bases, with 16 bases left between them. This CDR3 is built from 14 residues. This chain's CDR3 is CASTRGGVATEAFF. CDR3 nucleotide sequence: TGCGCCAGCACCCGTGGAGGGGTGGCCACTGAAGCTTTCTTT.

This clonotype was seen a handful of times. CDR3 in DNA: TGTGCCAGCAGCCACTACACCGGGGAGCTGTTTTTT. Translation gives CASSHYTGELFF. The chain couples TRBV4-2 to TRBJ2-2; unclear D gene. The ends were cut back, 3 bases at V and 3 bases at J, with 2 bases in the middle. Looked up from germline, CDR1 is LGHNA and CDR2 is YNFKEQ. The CDR3 is 12 amino acids.

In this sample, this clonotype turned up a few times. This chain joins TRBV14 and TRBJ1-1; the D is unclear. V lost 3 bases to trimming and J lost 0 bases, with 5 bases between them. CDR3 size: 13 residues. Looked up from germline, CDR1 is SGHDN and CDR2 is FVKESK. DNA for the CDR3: TGTGCCAGCAGCCACGTAATGAACACTGAAGCTTTCTTT. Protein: CASSHVMNTEAFF. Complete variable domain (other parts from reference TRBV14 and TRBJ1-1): EAGVTQFPSHSVIEKGQTVTLRCDPISGHDNLYWYRRVMGKEIKFLLHFVKESKQDESGMPNNRFLAERTGGTYSTLKVQPAELEDSGVYFCASSHVMNTEAFFGQGTRLTVV.

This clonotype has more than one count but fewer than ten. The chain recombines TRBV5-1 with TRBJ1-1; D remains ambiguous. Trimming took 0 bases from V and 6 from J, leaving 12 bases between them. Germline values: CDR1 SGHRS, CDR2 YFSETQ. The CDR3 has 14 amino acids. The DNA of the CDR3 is TGCGCCAGCAGCTTGGGCCAGATGAAGGCTGAAGCTTTCTTT. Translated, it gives CASSLGQMKAEAFF.

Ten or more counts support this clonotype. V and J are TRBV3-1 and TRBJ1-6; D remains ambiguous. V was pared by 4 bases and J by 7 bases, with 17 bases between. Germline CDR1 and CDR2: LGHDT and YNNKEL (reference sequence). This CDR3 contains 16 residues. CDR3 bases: TGTGCCAGCAGCCCGGAATATTCCCCGAGGAATTCACCCCTCCACTTT. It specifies CASSPEYSPRNSPLHF.

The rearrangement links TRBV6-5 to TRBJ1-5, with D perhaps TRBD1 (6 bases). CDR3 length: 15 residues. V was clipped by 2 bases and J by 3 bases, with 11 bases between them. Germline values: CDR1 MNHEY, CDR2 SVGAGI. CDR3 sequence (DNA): TGTGCCAGCAGTTACGGGAGGGGGTCCAATCAGCCCCAGCATTTT. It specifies CASSYGRGSNQPQHF.

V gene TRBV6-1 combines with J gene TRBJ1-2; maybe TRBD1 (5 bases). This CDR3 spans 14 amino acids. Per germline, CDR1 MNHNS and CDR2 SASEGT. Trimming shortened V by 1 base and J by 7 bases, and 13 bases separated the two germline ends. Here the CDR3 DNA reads TGTGCCAGCAGTGAAGGGGGCGCGAGTCGTGGCTACACCTTC. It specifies CASSEGGASRGYTF.

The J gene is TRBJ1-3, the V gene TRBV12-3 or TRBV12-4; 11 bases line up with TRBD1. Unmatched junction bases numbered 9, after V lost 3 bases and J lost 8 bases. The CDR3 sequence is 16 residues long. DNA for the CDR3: TGTGCCAGCAGTTTCACCCGGGACAGGGGGATACACACCATATATTTT. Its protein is CASSFTRDRGIHTIYF.

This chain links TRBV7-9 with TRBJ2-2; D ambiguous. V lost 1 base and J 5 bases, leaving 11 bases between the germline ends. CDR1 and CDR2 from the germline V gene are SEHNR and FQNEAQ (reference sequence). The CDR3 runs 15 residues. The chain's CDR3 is CASSLESERTGELFF. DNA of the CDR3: TGTGCCAGCAGCTTAGAGTCAGAGAGAACCGGGGAGCTGTTTTTT.

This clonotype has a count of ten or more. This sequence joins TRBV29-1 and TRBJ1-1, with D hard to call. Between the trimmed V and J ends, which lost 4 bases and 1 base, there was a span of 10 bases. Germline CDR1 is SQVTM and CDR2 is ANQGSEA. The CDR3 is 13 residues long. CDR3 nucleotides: TGCAGCGTTGTTGGTATAGGGAACACTGAAGCTTTCTTT. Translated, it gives CSVVGIGNTEAFF. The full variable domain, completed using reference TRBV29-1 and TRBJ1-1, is SAVISQKPSRDICQRGTSLTIQCQVDSQVTMMFWYRQQPGQSLTLIATANQGSEATYESGFVIDKFPISRPNLTFSTLTVSNMSPEDSSIYLCSVVGIGNTEAFFGQGTRLTVV.

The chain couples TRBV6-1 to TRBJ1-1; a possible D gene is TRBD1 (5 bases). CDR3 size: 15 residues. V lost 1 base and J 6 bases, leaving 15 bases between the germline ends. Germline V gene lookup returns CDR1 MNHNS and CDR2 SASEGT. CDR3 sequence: CASSEDWQGWAEAFF. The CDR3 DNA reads TGTGCCAGCAGTGAAGATTGGCAGGGCTGGGCTGAAGCTTTCTTT.

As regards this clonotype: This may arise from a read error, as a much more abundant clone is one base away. The CDR3 DNA follows: TGTGCCAGCAGCTTGGCTGGGGTCGATAATTCACCCCTCCACTTT. Residues: CASSLAGVDNSPLHF. This chain uses TRBV5-4 with TRBJ1-6; the D is unclear. Trimming took 0 bases from V and 5 from J, leaving 9 bases between them. Germline CDR1 is SGHNT and CDR2 is YYREEE (reference sequence). This CDR3 is built from 15 residues.

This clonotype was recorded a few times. CDR3 sequence reads: CASRGTGVDYGYTF. The CDR3 bases are TGTGCCAGCAGGGGGACAGGGGTAGATTATGGCTACACCTTC. The chain joins TRBV27 to TRBJ1-2; 10 bases map to TRBD1. The trim removed 6 bases at V and 5 bases at J, leaving 6 bases unmatched. Germline CDR1 is MNHEY and CDR2 is SMNVEV (reference sequence). The CDR3 covers 14 residues.